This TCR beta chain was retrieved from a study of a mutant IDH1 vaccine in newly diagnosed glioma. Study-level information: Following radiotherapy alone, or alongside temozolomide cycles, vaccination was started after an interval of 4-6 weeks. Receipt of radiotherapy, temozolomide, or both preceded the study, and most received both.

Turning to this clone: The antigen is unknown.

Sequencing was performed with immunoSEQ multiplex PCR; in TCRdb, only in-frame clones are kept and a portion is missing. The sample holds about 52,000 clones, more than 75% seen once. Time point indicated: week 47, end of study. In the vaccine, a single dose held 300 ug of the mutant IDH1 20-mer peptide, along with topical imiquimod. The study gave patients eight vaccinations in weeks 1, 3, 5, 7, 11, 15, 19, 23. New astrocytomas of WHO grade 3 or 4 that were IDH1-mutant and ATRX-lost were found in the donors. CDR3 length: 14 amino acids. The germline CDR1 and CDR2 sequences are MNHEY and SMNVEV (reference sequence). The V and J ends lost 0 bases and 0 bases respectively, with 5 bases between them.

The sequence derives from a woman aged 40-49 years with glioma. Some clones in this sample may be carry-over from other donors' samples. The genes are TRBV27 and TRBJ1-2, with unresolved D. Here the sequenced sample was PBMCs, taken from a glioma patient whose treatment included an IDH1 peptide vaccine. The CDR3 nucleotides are TGTGCCAGCAGTTTATCAGGCTCTAACTATGGCTACACCTTC. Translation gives CASSLSGSNYGYTF.